The 5 T cell receptor beta chains below come from one sample, sequenced in a study of cytomegalovirus exposure and HLA in healthy donors. PCR involved 60 Vbeta and 13 Jbeta primers. Clones were sequenced by immunoSEQ multiplex PCR, and TCRdb holds only the in-frame ones, with some missing. The table lists around 100,000 clones, 75% of them singletons, with under 11% in the top ten. The sequencing input was PBMCs. Receptors were obtained from a middle-aged man in good health and CMV-seronegative.

The J gene is TRBJ2-1, the V gene TRBV27; TRBD2 aligns across 7 bases. Germline V gives CDR1 MNHEY, CDR2 SMNVEV (reference sequence). J was trimmed by 11 bases and V by 6 bases; bases with no gene match: 10. The CDR3 spans 13 residues. This CDR3 is CASRRASGGQQFF. The CDR3 DNA sequence: TGTGCCAGCAGGAGAGCTAGCGGAGGTCAGCAGTTCTTC.

This clone was observed a few times. The chain uses TRBV7-9 and TRBJ2-2; D ambiguous. CDR1 and CDR2 (germline): SEHNR, FQNEAQ (reference sequence). There are 15 residues in the CDR3. Trimming took off 5 bases at V and 2 bases at J, with 12 bases between the two ends. The CDR3 region is CASSLLTQNTGELFF. CDR3 bases: TGTGCCAGCAGCCTCCTGACTCAAAACACCGGGGAGCTGTTTTTT.

The rearrangement uses TRBV11-1 and TRBJ2-2; the match to TRBD2 covers 10 bases. Per germline, CDR1 SGHAT and CDR2 FQDESV (reference sequence). The V and J ends lost 7 bases and 0 bases, in that order; junction bases with no gene match: 11. This CDR3 has 18 amino acids. Here the CDR3 reads CASTKYRTSGPNTGELFF. CDR3 coding DNA: TGTGCCAGCACTAAGTACCGGACTAGCGGTCCGAACACCGGGGAGCTGTTTTTT.

The chain links TRBV27 to TRBJ1-2; a possible D gene is TRBD1 (6 bases). CDR3 length equals 14 residues. Trimming took off 6 bases at V and 8 bases at J, with 19 bases between the two ends. The germline V gene has CDR1 MNHEY and CDR2 SMNVEV (reference sequence). CDR3 sequence reads: CASRPSGGRGGYTF. CDR3 sequence (DNA): TGTGCCAGCAGGCCCTCGGGGGGGCGGGGAGGCTACACCTTC.

V and J are TRBV27 and TRBJ2-3; 7 positions agree with TRBD1. J lost 6 bases, V lost 3 bases, and 15 bases had no gene match. The CDR3 is 17 residues long. The germline CDR1 and CDR2 sequences are MNHEY and SMNVEV (reference sequence). The DNA for the CDR3 is TGTGCCAGCAGTTTGAAGTCAGGGGGAGCACCCAGGGATACGCAGTATTTT. It codes for CASSLKSGGAPRDTQYF.